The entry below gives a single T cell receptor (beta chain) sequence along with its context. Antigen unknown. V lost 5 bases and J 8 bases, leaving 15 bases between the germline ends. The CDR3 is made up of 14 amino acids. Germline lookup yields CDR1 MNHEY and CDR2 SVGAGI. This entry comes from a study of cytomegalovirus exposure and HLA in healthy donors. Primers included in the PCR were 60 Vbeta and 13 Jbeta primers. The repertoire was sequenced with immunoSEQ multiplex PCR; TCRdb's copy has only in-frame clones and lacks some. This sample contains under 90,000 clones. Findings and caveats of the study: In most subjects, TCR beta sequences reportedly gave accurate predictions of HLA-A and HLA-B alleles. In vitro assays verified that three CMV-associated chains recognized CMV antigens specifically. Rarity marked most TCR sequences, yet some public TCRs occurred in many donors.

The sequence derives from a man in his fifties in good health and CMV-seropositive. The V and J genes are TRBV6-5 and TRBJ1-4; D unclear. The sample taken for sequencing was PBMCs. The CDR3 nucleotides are TGTGCCAGCAGTGTAGTGGTCGGAGACGAAAAACTGTTTTTT. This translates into CASSVVVGDEKLFF.